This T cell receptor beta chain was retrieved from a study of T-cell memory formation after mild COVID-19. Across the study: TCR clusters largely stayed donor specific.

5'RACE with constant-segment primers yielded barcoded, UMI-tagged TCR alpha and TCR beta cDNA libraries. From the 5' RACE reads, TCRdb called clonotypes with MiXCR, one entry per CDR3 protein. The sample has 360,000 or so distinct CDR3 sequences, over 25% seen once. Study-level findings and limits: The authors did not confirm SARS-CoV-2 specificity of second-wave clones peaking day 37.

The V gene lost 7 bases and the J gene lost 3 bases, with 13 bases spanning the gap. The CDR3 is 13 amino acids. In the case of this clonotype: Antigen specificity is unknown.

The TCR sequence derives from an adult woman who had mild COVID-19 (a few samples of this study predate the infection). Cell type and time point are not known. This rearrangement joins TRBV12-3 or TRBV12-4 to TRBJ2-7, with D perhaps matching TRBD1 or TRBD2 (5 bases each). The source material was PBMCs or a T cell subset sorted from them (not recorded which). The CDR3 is CASTPGRFYEQYF. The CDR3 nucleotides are TGTGCCAGCACCCCGGGACGGTTCTACGAGCAGTACTTC.